Included here is one T cell receptor beta chain sequence, with context. This sample stems from a study of blood T cell repertoires in COVID-19. Study overall: Material from acute and convalescent COVID-19 was sourced from the United States, Italy and Spain. T cells, B-cell-depleted T cells, or PBMCs provided the cDNA or gDNA that served as material.

This table comes from immunoSEQ multiplex PCR, and its TCRdb copy is limited to in-frame clones, with some not included. The data contain 240,000 or so clones, about 84% of them seen just once; the ten biggest clones take up around 12%. The germline V gene has CDR1 SGHKS and CDR2 YYEKEE (reference sequence). The ends were cut back, 0 bases at V and 2 bases at J, with 6 bases in the middle. The CDR3 sequence is 14 residues long. The sequence derives from a man at least 80 years old with acute or convalescent COVID-19. V and J are TRBV5-5 and TRBJ2-1, with no clear D. Sequenced input: peripheral blood. CDR3 in DNA: TGTGCCAGCAGCTTGGACAAAGCCTACAATGAGCAGTTCTTC. Translation gives CASSLDKAYNEQFF. The complete variable domain, with remaining parts taken from reference TRBV5-5 and TRBJ2-1, reads DAGVTQSPTHLIKTRGQQVTLRCSPISGHKSVSWYQQVLGQGPQFIFQYYEKEERGRGNFPDRFSARQFPNYSSELNVNALLLGDSALYLCASSLDKAYNEQFFGPGTRLTVL.